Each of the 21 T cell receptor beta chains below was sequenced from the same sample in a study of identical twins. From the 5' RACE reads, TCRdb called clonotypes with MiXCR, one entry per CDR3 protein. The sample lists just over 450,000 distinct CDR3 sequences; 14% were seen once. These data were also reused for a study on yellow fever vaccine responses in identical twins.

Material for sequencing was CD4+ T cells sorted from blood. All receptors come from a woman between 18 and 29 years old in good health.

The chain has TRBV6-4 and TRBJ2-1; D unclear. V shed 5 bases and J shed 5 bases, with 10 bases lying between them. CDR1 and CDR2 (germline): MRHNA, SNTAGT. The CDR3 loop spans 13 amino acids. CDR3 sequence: CASSRFVNNEQFF. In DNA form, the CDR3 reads TGTGCCAGCAGTCGATTCGTTAACAATGAGCAGTTCTTC.

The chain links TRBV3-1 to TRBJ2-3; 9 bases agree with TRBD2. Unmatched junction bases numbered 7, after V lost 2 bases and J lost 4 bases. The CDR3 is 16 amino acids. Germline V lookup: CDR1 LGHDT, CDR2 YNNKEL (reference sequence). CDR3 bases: TGTGCCAGCAGCCAAAAGAGAATAGCGGGAGCAGATACGCAGTATTTT. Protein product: CASSQKRIAGADTQYF.

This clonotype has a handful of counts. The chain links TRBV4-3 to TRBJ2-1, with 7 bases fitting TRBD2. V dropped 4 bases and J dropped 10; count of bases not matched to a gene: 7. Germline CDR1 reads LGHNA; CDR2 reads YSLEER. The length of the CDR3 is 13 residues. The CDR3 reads CASSLGGKWEQFF. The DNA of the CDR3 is TGCGCCAGCAGCCTCGGGGGGAAATGGGAGCAGTTCTTC.

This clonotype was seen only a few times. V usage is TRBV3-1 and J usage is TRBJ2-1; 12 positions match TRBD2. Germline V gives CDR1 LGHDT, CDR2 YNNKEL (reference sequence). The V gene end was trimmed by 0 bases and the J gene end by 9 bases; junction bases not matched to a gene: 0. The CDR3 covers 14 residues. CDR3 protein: CASSQEGLAGEQFF. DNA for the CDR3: TGTGCCAGCAGCCAAGAGGGACTAGCGGGTGAGCAGTTCTTC.

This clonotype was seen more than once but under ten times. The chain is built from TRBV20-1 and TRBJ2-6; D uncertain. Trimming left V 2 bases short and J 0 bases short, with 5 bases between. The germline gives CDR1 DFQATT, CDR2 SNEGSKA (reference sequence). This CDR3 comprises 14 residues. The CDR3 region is CSARPPSGANVLTF. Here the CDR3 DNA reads TGCAGTGCTAGACCTCCCTCTGGGGCCAACGTCCTGACTTTC.

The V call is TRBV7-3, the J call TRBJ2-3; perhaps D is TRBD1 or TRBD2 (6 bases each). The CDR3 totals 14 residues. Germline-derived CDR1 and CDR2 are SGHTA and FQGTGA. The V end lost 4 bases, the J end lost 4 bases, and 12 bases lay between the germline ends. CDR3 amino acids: CASSSGGGSDTQYF. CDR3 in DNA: TGTGCCAGCAGCTCCGGGGGCGGGTCAGATACGCAGTATTTT.

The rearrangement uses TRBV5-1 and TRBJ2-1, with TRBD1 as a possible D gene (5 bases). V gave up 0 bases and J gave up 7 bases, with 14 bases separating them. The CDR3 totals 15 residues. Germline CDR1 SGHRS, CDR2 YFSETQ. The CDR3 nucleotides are TGCGCCAGCAGCTTGGAATTATCAGGGAAGAATGAGCAGTTCTTC. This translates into CASSLELSGKNEQFF.

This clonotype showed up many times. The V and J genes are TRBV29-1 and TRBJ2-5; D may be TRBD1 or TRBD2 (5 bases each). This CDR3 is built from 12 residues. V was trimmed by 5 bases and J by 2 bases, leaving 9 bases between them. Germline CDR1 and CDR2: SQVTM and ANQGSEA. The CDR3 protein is CSVRDGQETQYF. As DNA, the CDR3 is TGCAGCGTTCGGGACGGGCAAGAGACCCAGTACTTC.

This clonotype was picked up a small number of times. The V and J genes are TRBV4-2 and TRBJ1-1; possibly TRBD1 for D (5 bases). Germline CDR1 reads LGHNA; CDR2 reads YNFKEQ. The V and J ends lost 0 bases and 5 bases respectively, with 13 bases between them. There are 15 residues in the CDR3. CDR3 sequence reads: CASSQDQGVVTEAFF. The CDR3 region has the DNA TGTGCCAGCAGCCAAGATCAAGGGGTGGTAACTGAAGCTTTCTTT.

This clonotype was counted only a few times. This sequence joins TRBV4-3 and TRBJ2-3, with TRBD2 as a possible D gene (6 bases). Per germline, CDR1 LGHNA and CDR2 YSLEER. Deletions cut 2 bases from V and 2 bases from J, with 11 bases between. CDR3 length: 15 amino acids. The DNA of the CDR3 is TGCGCCAGCAGCCAAAATTCGGGAGACACAGATACGCAGTATTTT. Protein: CASSQNSGDTDTQYF.

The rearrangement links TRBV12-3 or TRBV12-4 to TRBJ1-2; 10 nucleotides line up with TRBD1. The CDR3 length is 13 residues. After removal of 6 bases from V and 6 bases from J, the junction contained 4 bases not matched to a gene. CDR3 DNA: TGTGCCAGCAGCCCCGACAGGGGGCATGGCTACACCTTC. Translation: CASSPDRGHGYTF.

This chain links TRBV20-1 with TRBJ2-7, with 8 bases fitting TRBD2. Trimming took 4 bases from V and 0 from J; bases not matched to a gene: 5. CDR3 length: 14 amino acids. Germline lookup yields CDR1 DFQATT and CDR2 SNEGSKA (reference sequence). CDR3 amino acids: CSAKTSVSSYEQYF. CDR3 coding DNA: TGCAGTGCTAAGACTAGCGTGAGCTCCTACGAGCAGTACTTC.

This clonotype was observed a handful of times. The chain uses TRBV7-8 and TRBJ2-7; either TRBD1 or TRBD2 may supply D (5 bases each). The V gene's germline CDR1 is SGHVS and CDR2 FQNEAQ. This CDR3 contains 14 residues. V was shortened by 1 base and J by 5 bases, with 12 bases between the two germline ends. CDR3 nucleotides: TGTGCCAGCAGCTTAGGGGCCGGGACGAACGAGCAGTACTTC. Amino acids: CASSLGAGTNEQYF.

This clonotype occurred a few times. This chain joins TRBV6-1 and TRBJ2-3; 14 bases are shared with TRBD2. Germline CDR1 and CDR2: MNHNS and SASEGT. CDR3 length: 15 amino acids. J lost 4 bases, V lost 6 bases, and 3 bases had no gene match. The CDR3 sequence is CASSQTSGRADTQYF. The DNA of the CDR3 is TGTGCCAGCAGCCAGACTAGCGGGAGGGCAGATACGCAGTATTTT.

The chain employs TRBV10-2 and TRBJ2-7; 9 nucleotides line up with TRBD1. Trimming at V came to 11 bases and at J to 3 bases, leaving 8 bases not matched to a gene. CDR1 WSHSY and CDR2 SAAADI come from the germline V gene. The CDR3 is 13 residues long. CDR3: CAGGRDRDYEQYF. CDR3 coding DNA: TGCGCCGGCGGTAGGGACAGGGACTACGAGCAGTACTTC.

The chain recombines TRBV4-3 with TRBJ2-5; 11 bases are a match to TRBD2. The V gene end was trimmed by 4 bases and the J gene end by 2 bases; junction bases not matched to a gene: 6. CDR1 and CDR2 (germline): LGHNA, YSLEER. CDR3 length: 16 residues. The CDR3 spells CASSPGTSGQQETQYF. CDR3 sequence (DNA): TGCGCCAGCAGCCCCGGGACTAGCGGACAACAAGAGACCCAGTACTTC.

The CDR3 bases are TGCAGTGCCACCGGAACAGGATCTTCCTACGAGCAGTACTTC. The encoded protein is CSATGTGSSYEQYF. The chain uses TRBV20-1 and TRBJ2-7; weak D call: TRBD1 (5 bases). Germline assignment: CDR1 DFQATT and CDR2 SNEGSKA (reference sequence). CDR3 length equals 14 residues. V was trimmed by 6 bases and J by 1 base, leaving 16 bases between them.

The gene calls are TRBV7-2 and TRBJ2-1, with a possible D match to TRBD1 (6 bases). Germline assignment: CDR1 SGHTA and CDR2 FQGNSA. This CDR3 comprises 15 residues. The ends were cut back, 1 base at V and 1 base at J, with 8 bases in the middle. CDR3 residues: CASSLEDRSYNEQFF. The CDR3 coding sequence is TGTGCCAGCAGCTTAGAAGACAGGTCCTACAATGAGCAGTTCTTC.

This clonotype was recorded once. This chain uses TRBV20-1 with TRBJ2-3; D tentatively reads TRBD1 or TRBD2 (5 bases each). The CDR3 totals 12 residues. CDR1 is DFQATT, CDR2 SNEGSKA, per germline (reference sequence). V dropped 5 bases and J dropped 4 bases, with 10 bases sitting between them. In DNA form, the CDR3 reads TGCAGTGCTTGGGACCCCCCAGATACGCAGTATTTT. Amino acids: CSAWDPPDTQYF.

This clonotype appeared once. The CDR3 sequence is CASRKAGGENSEQFF. CDR3 nucleotides: TGTGCCAGCAGGAAAGCGGGAGGCGAGAATAGTGAGCAGTTCTTC. The chain uses TRBV27 and TRBJ2-1, with 9 bases fitting TRBD2. Germline CDR1 reads MNHEY; CDR2 reads SMNVEV (reference sequence). The V segment lost 6 bases and the J segment 9 bases; nucleotides outside the gene matches: 12. The CDR3 length is 15 residues.

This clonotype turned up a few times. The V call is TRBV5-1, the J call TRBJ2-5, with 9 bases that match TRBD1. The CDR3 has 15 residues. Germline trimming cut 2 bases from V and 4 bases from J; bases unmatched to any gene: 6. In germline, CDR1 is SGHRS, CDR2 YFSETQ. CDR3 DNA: TGCGCCAGCAGCTTTACAGGGGGCTCAGGAGAGACCCAGTACTTC. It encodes CASSFTGGSGETQYF.